Below are 11 T cell receptor beta chains sequenced from a single sample in a study of blood T cell repertoires in COVID-19. TCRdb's copy holds only in-frame clones and misses some; the assay was immunoSEQ multiplex PCR. Counted here are 150,000 to 170,000 clones, nearly 80% occurring once; the ten biggest clones make up under 2%. The source material was peripheral blood. These receptors all stem from a man at least 80 years old with acute or convalescent COVID-19.

This chain uses TRBV7-3 with TRBJ2-1, with TRBD2 matching over 9 bases. V was clipped by 6 bases and J by 8 bases; unmatched bases: 8. The germline V gene has CDR1 SGHTA and CDR2 FQGTGA. This CDR3 spans 14 amino acids. The CDR3 DNA sequence: TGTGCCAGCAGTCGAGGGACTAGCCTACATGAGCAGTTCTTC. Translation gives CASSRGTSLHEQFF.

J is TRBJ2-2 and V is TRBV18, with a possible D match to TRBD1 (5 bases). From germline, CDR1 is KGHSH and CDR2 LQKENI. With 5 bases removed from V and 4 bases from J, the gap between germline ends came to 11 bases. The CDR3 length is 14 residues. CDR3 coding DNA: TGTGCCAGCTCATTCGACAGATCCACCGGGGAGCTGTTTTTT. Amino acids: CASSFDRSTGELFF.

This chain connects TRBV27 to TRBJ2-1; D unclear. The CDR3 runs 14 residues. Trimming removed 0 bases from V and 5 bases from J, with 8 bases in between. Germline V gene sequence: CDR1 MNHEY, CDR2 SMNVEV (reference sequence). This CDR3 is CASSLSRLDNEQFF. CDR3 sequence (DNA): TGTGCCAGCAGTTTATCGCGGCTAGACAATGAGCAGTTCTTC.

The V and J genes are TRBV29-1 and TRBJ2-5, with D hard to call. Germline V gives CDR1 SQVTM, CDR2 ANQGSEA. This CDR3 has 11 amino acids. The germline V and J ends were trimmed by 5 bases and 7 bases, with 11 bases remaining between them. Here the CDR3 reads CSVFPSGTQYF. CDR3 nucleotide sequence: TGCAGCGTTTTCCCCTCGGGGACCCAGTACTTC.

The chain recombines TRBV18 with TRBJ2-7, with 8 nucleotides matching TRBD1. Trimming cost V 8 bases and J 2 bases; bases outside gene matches: 5. The CDR3 sequence is 13 residues long. CDR1 and CDR2 from the germline V gene are KGHSH and LQKENI. In nucleotides, the CDR3 is TGTGCCAGCAGACAGGGGACCACCTACGAGCAGTACTTC. Translation: CASRQGTTYEQYF.

V is TRBV5-1 and J is TRBJ1-6, with 9 nucleotides matching TRBD1. The V gene end was trimmed by 4 bases and the J gene end by 6 bases; junction bases not matched to a gene: 8. The germline V gene encodes CDR1 SGHRS and CDR2 YFSETQ. This CDR3 is built from 16 residues. The DNA for the CDR3 is TGCGCCAGCAGCCGGGACAGGGCGCGCGGTAATTCACCCCTCCACTTT. Its translation: CASSRDRARGNSPLHF. Filled out from reference TRBV5-1 and TRBJ1-6, the complete variable domain reads KAGVTQTPRYLIKTRGQQVTLSCSPISGHRSVSWYQQTPGQGLQFLFEYFSETQRNKGNFPGRFSGRQFSNSRSEMNVSTLELGDSALYLCASSRDRARGNSPLHFGNGTRLTVT.

The sample holds a few counts of this clone. The chain has TRBV7-3 and TRBJ2-2; weak D call: TRBD2 (5 bases). CDR3 length: 14 amino acids. The V and J ends lost 2 bases and 5 bases respectively, with 9 bases between them. Germline CDR1 is SGHTA and CDR2 is FQGTGA. In nucleotides, the CDR3 is TGTGCCAGCAGCTTATCGTCGGGAACCGGGGAGCTGTTTTTT. This translates into CASSLSSGTGELFF.

In this sample, this clone turned up once. This chain links TRBV5-1 with TRBJ1-2; D is possibly TRBD1 (6 bases). V lost 3 bases and J lost 7, with 25 bases in between. The CDR3 spans 17 residues. Germline V lookup: CDR1 SGHRS, CDR2 YFSETQ. CDR3: CASSSTVSDRQRGGYTF. In DNA form, the CDR3 reads TGCGCCAGCAGCTCTACAGTTTCTGACAGGCAACGGGGTGGCTACACCTTC. The variable domain in full, completed from reference TRBV5-1 and TRBJ1-2, reads KAGVTQTPRYLIKTRGQQVTLSCSPISGHRSVSWYQQTPGQGLQFLFEYFSETQRNKGNFPGRFSGRQFSNSRSEMNVSTLELGDSALYLCASSSTVSDRQRGGYTFGSGTRLTVV.

This sequence joins TRBV7-3 and TRBJ2-7; D is ambiguous. The CDR3 contains 15 residues. The germline V gene encodes CDR1 SGHTA and CDR2 FQGTGA. V was clipped by 1 base and J by 2 bases, with 12 bases between them. The CDR3 nucleotides are TGTGCCAGCAGCTTAAGCTCGTCAGATACCTACGAGCAGTACTTC. As protein: CASSLSSSDTYEQYF.

The chain links TRBV18 to TRBJ1-6; 11 bases are shared with TRBD1. This CDR3 has 16 residues. The J segment lost 7 bases and the V segment lost 4 bases, leaving 6 bases of the junction unmatched. Looked up from germline, CDR1 is KGHSH and CDR2 is LQKENI. CDR3 sequence: CASSLFRDRGNSPLHF. Written as DNA, the CDR3 is TGTGCCAGCTCACTATTCCGGGACAGGGGGAATTCACCCCTCCACTTT.

Of note for this clone: At the DNA level, this CDR3 is encoded by other sequences in the same sample as well. V gene TRBV2 combines with J gene TRBJ1-5, with 11 bases fitting TRBD1. V dropped 6 bases and J dropped 5; count of bases not matched to a gene: 0. This CDR3 is built from 13 residues. The germline V gene encodes CDR1 SNHLY and CDR2 FYNNEI. CDR3 bases: TGTGCCAGCAGGGGACAGGGGGATCAGCCCCAGCATTTT. This codes for CASRGQGDQPQHF. Full variable domain (rest looked up from reference TRBV2 and TRBJ1-5): EPEVTQTPSHQVTQMGQEVILRCVPISNHLYFYWYRQILGQKVEFLVSFYNNEISEKSEIFDDQFSVERPDGSNFTLKIRSTKLEDSAMYFCASRGQGDQPQHFGDGTRLSIL.